One and the same sample provided the 6 T cell receptor beta chains below, sequenced in a study of blood T cells in healthy people across ages. Together with a sample-barcoded 5' primer, a J-beta primer mix was included in a second PCR lasting roughly 6 to 12 cycles. TCRdb independently ran MiXCR on the 5' RACE reads; one entry per CDR3 protein. The sample has 800,000 to 1,300,000 distinct CDR3 sequences, around 25% seen once. The same sample was also used in a study of T cells of mothers and their children.

Sequencing used blood. All receptors come from a girl aged 2 to 10 in good health.

This clonotype was observed a handful of times. The chain employs TRBV9 and TRBJ1-2; D might be TRBD1 (6 bases). CDR1 and CDR2 from the germline V gene are SGDLS and YYNGEE. The CDR3 contains 14 residues. Between the trimmed V and J ends, which lost 3 bases and 8 bases, there was a span of 17 bases. This CDR3 reads CASSELTGSEGYTF. For the CDR3, the DNA is TGTGCCAGCAGCGAGTTAACAGGGTCGGAAGGCTACACCTTC.

This clonotype appeared a few times. The V gene is TRBV10-3, the J gene TRBJ2-5; 14 bases agree with TRBD2. The DNA end favors TRBJ2-1, so the J call may be wrong. The germline CDR1 and CDR2 sequences are ENHRY and SYGVKD. The CDR3 extends over 15 amino acids. CDR3: CAISSGTSGRYEQFF. The CDR3 DNA reads TGTGCCATCAGTTCCGGGACTAGCGGGAGATATGAGCAGTTCTTC.

This clonotype has a handful of counts. The chain has TRBV12-3 or TRBV12-4 and TRBJ2-4; D remains ambiguous. Deletions cut 0 bases from V and 4 bases from J, with 10 bases between. The CDR3 totals 15 residues. The CDR3 coding sequence is TGTGCCAGCAGTTTAGCGCTGGACCTTAAAAACATTCAGTACTTC. This sequence encodes CASSLALDLKNIQYF.

V gene TRBV10-2 combines with J gene TRBJ1-2; possible D gene TRBD1, 6 bases. The germline gives CDR1 WSHSY, CDR2 SAAADI. V was shortened by 0 bases and J by 4 bases, with 9 bases between the two germline ends. This CDR3 contains 14 residues. In DNA form, the CDR3 reads TGCGCCAGCAGTGAGTCGGACAGAGGCTATGGCTACACCTTC. Translation: CASSESDRGYGYTF.

Here the CDR3 reads CASSSSMTSVYEQYF. CDR3 DNA sequence: TGTGCCAGCAGCTCATCCATGACTAGCGTCTACGAGCAGTACTTC. V is TRBV7-2 and J is TRBJ2-5; the match to TRBD2 covers 8 bases. The DNA end is a closer match to TRBJ2-7, so the J assignment may be wrong. Germline lookup yields CDR1 SGHTA and CDR2 FQGNSA. The CDR3 sequence is 15 residues long.

This clonotype was recorded a few times. J is TRBJ2-7 and V is TRBV29-1; D is perhaps TRBD1 or TRBD2 (6 bases each). Trimming cost V 3 bases and J 4 bases, with 16 bases left between them. The CDR3 spans 14 residues. Looked up from germline, CDR1 is SQVTM and CDR2 is ANQGSEA. The CDR3 region has the DNA TGCAGCGTTGATACAGGGTCGGAGGGTTACGAGCAGTACTTC. This gives the protein CSVDTGSEGYEQYF.